A single T cell receptor beta chain is shown here with its context. This clone was found a few times. Its antigen specificity is not known. Base qualities are not provided; no much larger clone lies one nucleotide away. The High Capacity cDNA Reverse Transcription Kit was used to reverse transcribe all of the isolated RNA, meaning that expressed TCRB transcripts were what got sequenced. Naive, central memory and regulatory T cell samples underwent deep immunoSEQ sequencing, averaging about 3.3 million total reads per sample. Sorted cells were lysed in RLT buffer and RNA was extracted with DNase-treated RNeasy Micro or Mini kits, depending on cell number. To prevent cross-contamination, each cell subset was processed individually, whereas patient and healthy donor samples were processed jointly. The immunoSEQ multiplex PCR was used to amplify TCRB sequences from cDNA, yielding 87-bp fragments that span the CDR3 region. Sequencing of the amplicons was performed on the Illumina HiSeq platform. As for how the authors treated the data: Synthetic template baselines were used to correct PCR bias computationally, reads within Hamming distance 2 were collapsed, and singletons that could not be merged were discarded. Reads were aligned against IMGT to assign V, D and J genes, CDR3 length and insertions or deletions at six rearrangement sites. Within each subset, clonotype counts were normalized to sorted cell number, and only after that were true diversity and Gini coefficients computed with the tcR R package. The overlap coefficient, calculated on TCRB nucleotide sequences, was used to quantify repertoire sharing. TCRdb stores this immuneACCESS table with in-frame sequences only. Part of the clones is absent; in the studies checked, under half of the shortfall reflects unresolved V genes, and no reason is known for the rest. From that table come the V and J calls and clone size; the DNA was used to work out D and trimming. The sample records 100,000 to 150,000 clones, about 10% of which are singletons. The top ten constitute around 0.75% of the sample.

A single peripheral blood draw of about 116 mL on average was collected from each donor into heparinised tubes. Using a panel that included CD45RO, CCR7, CD25, CD127, CD95 and CD27, naive, central memory, regulatory and stem cell-like memory CD4+ T cells were sorted on a BD FACSAria II. Purity was above 98% for every sorted population. PBMCs were isolated right away by Lymphoprep density gradient centrifugation and were stained directly, without culture. So that batch effects would be minimized, each experiment stained and sorted samples in pairs, pairing one healthy donor with one patient. This sample is drawn from a study of beta chain features in type 1 diabetes (dated by TCRdb to 2017 to 2018). With regard to the full study: Mean age, gender distribution, total cell number and subset yield did not differ between patients and healthy donors. The study compared the TCRB repertoires of sorted circulating CD4+ T cell subsets in recently diagnosed type 1 diabetes patients with those in matched healthy donors. Naive and central memory subsets were obtained from all 30 or so donors, but regulatory and stem cell-like memory subsets were isolated from only 8 patients and roughly 8 healthy donors. A total of 85 million to 110 million sorted cells were examined across all samples, and RNA yield correlated strongly with the number of cells per subset.

CDR1 and CDR2 (DFQATT, SNEGSKA) derive from the germline V gene (reference sequence). Inclusive of the bounding cysteine and phenylalanine, the CDR3 is 11 residues long. CDR3 DNA only is kept here, 33 bases in frame from base 1. V was cut back by 4 bases and J by 4 bases, leaving a gap of 7 bases between them. Broader findings and caveats from the paper: Naive, central memory and regulatory TCRB repertoires appeared to be more similar among patients than among healthy donors. Because cDNA was sequenced instead of genomic DNA, activated cells with high expression could be over-represented, although the groups did not differ in activation or CD3 levels. Shorter templates might have been favored by PCR, but patient and control samples were amplified and corrected together, so both groups would have been affected equally by any skew. HLA sub-analyses involved small numbers of individuals, so any influence of HLA type on TCRB rearrangement remained unresolved. In all four CD4+ subsets, TCRB CDR3 length was moderately but significantly shorter in type 1 diabetes patients. At VDJ recombination sites, patients with type 1 diabetes made fewer insertions and deleted more nucleotides, a pattern implying thymic rearrangement abnormalities.

The rearrangement combines TRBV20-1 with TRBJ2-5; too little of a D gene remains to name it. The TCR sequence derives from a man under 40 with type 1 diabetes. Input material: central memory CD4+ T cells from blood. DNA sequence: TGCAGTGCTATTTACGGAGAGACCCAGTACTTC. Translated, this gives CSAIYGETQYF.